A single sample is the source of the 5 T cell receptor beta chains below, sequenced in a study of shared clonotypes between healthy human individuals. Positively selected for CCR7, the CD45RO-negative cells used as naive CD8 cells excluded terminally differentiated effector memory CD45RA+ cells. Data came from immunoSEQ multiplex PCR; TCRdb stores just in-frame clones and leaves some out. This repertoire shows around 2.1 million clones, approximately 94% found once; its top ten account for more than 1.5%. The specimen sequenced was naive CD8+ T cells from PBMCs. The receptors here all came from a man aged 18 to 29 in good health. Some clones in this sample may be carry-over from other donors' samples.

There are a few counts of this clone. This CDR3 is also generated by other DNA sequences in the sample. The chain has TRBV28 and TRBJ1-5; unclear D gene. V was clipped by 8 bases and J by 1 base, with 6 bases between them. CDR3 size: 12 residues. The germline gives CDR1 MDHEN, CDR2 SYDVKM. As DNA, the CDR3 is TGTGCCAGCGGACCGAGCAATCAGCCCCAGCATTTT. This translates into CASGPSNQPQHF.

As to this clone: Different DNA sequences within this sample yield the same CDR3. The rearrangement links TRBV27 to TRBJ1-1; D remains unclear. CDR1 and CDR2 (germline): MNHEY, SMNVEV (reference sequence). The CDR3 is 12 residues long. In DNA form, the CDR3 reads TGTGCGTCTTCAAGAGGGAACACTGAAGCTTTCTTT. It translates to CASSRGNTEAFF.

The chain is built from TRBV29-1 and TRBJ1-2; tentatively, D is TRBD1 (6 bases). Trimming removed 7 bases from V and 5 bases from J, with 17 bases in between. The CDR3 loop spans 13 amino acids. Germline-derived CDR1 and CDR2 are SQVTM and ANQGSEA. In nucleotides, the CDR3 is TGCAGCGCCAACAGGGACGGGGATTATGGCTACACCTTC. It yields the protein CSANRDGDYGYTF.

The gene calls are TRBV4-2 and TRBJ2-1; D is ambiguous. The V gene's germline CDR1 is LGHNA and CDR2 YNFKEQ. CDR3 size: 12 residues. The V end lost 0 bases, the J end lost 9 bases, and 6 bases lay between the germline ends. CDR3: CASSQEGGEQFF. CDR3 bases: TGTGCCAGCAGCCAAGAAGGCGGTGAGCAGTTCTTC.

The genes are TRBV15 and TRBJ2-2; D is perhaps TRBD2 (5 bases). Trimming took off 0 bases at V and 7 bases at J, with 6 bases between the two ends. The CDR3 is 13 amino acids. Germline V gives CDR1 LNHNV, CDR2 YYDKDF (reference sequence). The CDR3 DNA reads as TGTGCCACCAGCAGAGATGAGGGCGGGGAGCTGTTTTTT. Its protein product is CATSRDEGGELFF.